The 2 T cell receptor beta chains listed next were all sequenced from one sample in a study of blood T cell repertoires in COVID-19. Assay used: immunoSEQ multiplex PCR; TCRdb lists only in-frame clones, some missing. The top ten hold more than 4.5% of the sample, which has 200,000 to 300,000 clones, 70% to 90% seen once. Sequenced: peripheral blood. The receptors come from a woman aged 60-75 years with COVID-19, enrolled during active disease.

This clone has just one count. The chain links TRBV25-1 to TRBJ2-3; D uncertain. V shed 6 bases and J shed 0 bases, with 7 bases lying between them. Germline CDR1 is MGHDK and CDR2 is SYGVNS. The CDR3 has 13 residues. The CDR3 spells CASSFFSTDTQYF. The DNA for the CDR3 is TGTGCCAGCAGCTTCTTTAGCACAGATACGCAGTATTTT.

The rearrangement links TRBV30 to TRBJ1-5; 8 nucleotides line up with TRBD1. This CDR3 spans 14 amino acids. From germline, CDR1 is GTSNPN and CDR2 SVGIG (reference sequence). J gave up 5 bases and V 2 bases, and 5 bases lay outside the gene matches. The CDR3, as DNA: TGTGCCTGGAGTCACGGGACAGGCGATCAGCCCCAGCATTTT. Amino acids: CAWSHGTGDQPQHF.